The TCR beta chain under discussion was sequenced for a study of blood T cell repertoires in COVID-19. Study information: The origin of the acute and convalescent COVID-19 samples was the United States, Italy and Spain.

The germline CDR1 and CDR2 sequences are LNHDA and SQIVND (reference sequence). The CDR3 runs to 15 residues. Trimming took off 4 bases at V and 0 bases at J, with 12 bases between the two ends. Per the study methods: Reference gene primer amplification in the assay estimated nucleated cell counts. Assay used: immunoSEQ multiplex PCR; TCRdb lists only in-frame clones, some missing. D and trimming come from the DNA, and the V and J calls and clone size come from that table. The sample shows about 120,000 clones, 74% of them seen only once. The TCR sequence derives from a man aged 55-75 years with acute or convalescent COVID-19. This chain links TRBV19 with TRBJ1-1, with TRBD1 as a possible D gene (6 bases). The sequenced sample was peripheral blood. CDR3 sequence: CASSSRQALNTEAFF. In DNA, the CDR3 is TGTGCCAGTAGTAGCAGACAGGCGTTGAACACTGAAGCTTTCTTT.